This T cell receptor beta chain was retrieved from a study of cytomegalovirus exposure and HLA in healthy donors. Findings and limits, study-wide: Excluded: some indistinguishable V segments such as TRBV6-2 and TRBV6-3. The authors reported that TCR beta sequences could predict HLA-A and HLA-B alleles. These predictions were accurate for most subjects in the first cohort. Despite most TCR sequences being rare, some public TCRs occurred in many donors.

The PCR was carried out with 60 Vbeta primers and 13 Jbeta primers. The repertoire was sequenced with immunoSEQ multiplex PCR; TCRdb's copy has only in-frame clones and lacks some. The data hold fewer than 250,000 clones, with roughly 82% observed a single time. The table lists this clone with a few counts. Antigen: not known. Germline assignment: CDR1 MGHRA and CDR2 YSYEKL. V lost 4 bases, J lost 5 bases, and 17 bases lay in between. The CDR3 runs to 15 residues. Source material: PBMCs. The TCR sequence derives from a man aged 35-49 years in good health and CMV-seropositive. The gene calls are TRBV4-1 and TRBJ2-5; D is possibly TRBD1 (6 bases). DNA for the CDR3: TGCGCCAGCAGCCCTACGCAGGGGCCTCTGGAGACCCAGTACTTC. It encodes CASSPTQGPLETQYF.